The 30 T cell receptor beta chains in this list originate from one sample, sequenced in a study of OX40 agonist ivuxolimab in advanced cancers. Clones were sequenced by immunoSEQ multiplex PCR, and TCRdb holds only the in-frame ones, with some missing. The top ten clones hold approximately 0.76% of a sample with tens of thousands of clones, 87% of them seen once. The sequencing here drew on CD4+ or CD8+ T cells sorted from blood, taken in a trial of the OX40 agonist ivuxolimab. The receptors were sampled from an adult with an advanced solid tumor such as melanoma, head and neck, liver or kidney cancer.

The V gene is TRBV6-6, the J gene TRBJ2-7, with D unclear. The germline V gene encodes CDR1 MNHNY and CDR2 SVGAGI (reference sequence). The CDR3 is 14 residues long. Trimming shortened V by 2 bases and J by 3 bases, and 11 bases separated the two germline ends. The CDR3 coding sequence is TGTGCCAGCAGTTACCGAGACTGGAACTACGAGCAGTACTTC. It yields the protein CASSYRDWNYEQYF.

The chain combines TRBV27 with TRBJ1-5; 10 nucleotides align to TRBD1. J gave up 3 bases and V 8 bases, and 7 bases lay outside the gene matches. The CDR3 extends over 15 amino acids. From germline, CDR1 is MNHEY and CDR2 SMNVEV (reference sequence). CDR3 DNA: TGTGCCAGCGGCCCCGGGACAGGGGACAATCAGCCCCAGCATTTT. As protein: CASGPGTGDNQPQHF.

This chain joins TRBV6-5 and TRBJ2-6, with a weak D call TRBD2 (5 bases). Deletions cut 10 bases from V and 3 bases from J, with 13 bases between. This CDR3 contains 14 residues. Per germline, CDR1 MNHEY and CDR2 SVGAGI. The chain's CDR3 is CATTARGGANVLTF. DNA of the CDR3: TGTGCCACCACGGCCCGGGGTGGGGCCAACGTCCTGACTTTC.

J is TRBJ1-3 and V is TRBV2, with D maybe TRBD1 (5 bases). Trimming cost V 8 bases and J 0 bases, with 11 bases left between them. Germline V gives CDR1 SNHLY, CDR2 FYNNEI. The CDR3 is made up of 14 amino acids. CDR3 DNA: TGTGCCAGCCAGGGTGGGTACTCTGGAAACACCATATATTTT. Its protein product is CASQGGYSGNTIYF.

The chain is built from TRBV5-1 and TRBJ2-5; 8 bases are a match to TRBD2. V was clipped by 1 base and J by 5 bases; unmatched bases: 13. The V gene's germline CDR1 is SGHRS and CDR2 YFSETQ. CDR3 size: 17 residues. The CDR3 reads CASSLPAGSGALETQYF. In nucleotides, the CDR3 is TGCGCCAGCAGCTTGCCCGCGGGTAGCGGGGCTTTGGAGACCCAGTACTTC.

The rearrangement links TRBV9 to TRBJ1-4, with 9 nucleotides matching TRBD1. Germline assignment: CDR1 SGDLS and CDR2 YYNGEE. CDR3 size: 15 residues. Trimming took 4 bases from V and 4 from J; bases not matched to a gene: 5. The CDR3 DNA reads as TGTGCCAGCAGCCCCGCGGACAGGGGTAATGAAAAACTGTTTTTT. Its protein is CASSPADRGNEKLFF. Full variable domain (missing parts from reference TRBV9 and TRBJ1-4): DSGVTQTPKHLITATGQRVTLRCSPRSGDLSVYWYQQSLDQGLQFLIQYYNGEERAKGNILERFSAQQFPDLHSELNLSSLELGDSALYFCASSPADRGNEKLFFGSGTQLSVL.

The chain recombines TRBV10-3 with TRBJ1-1, with D tentatively TRBD1 (6 bases). In germline, CDR1 is ENHRY, CDR2 SYGVKD. This CDR3 region has 15 residues. The V and J ends lost 4 bases and 0 bases respectively, with 12 bases between them. The CDR3 DNA sequence: TGTGCCATCAGTGTAGAGGACAGTATGAACACTGAAGCTTTCTTT. Translating gives CAISVEDSMNTEAFF.

V usage is TRBV11-2 and J usage is TRBJ2-3, with 9 bases that match TRBD1. CDR3 length: 14 amino acids. From germline, CDR1 is SGHAT and CDR2 FQNNGV. V was clipped by 6 bases and J by 4 bases; unmatched bases: 5. DNA of the CDR3: TGTGCCAGCAGGACAACAGGGGGCCCAGATACGCAGTATTTT. Protein product: CASRTTGGPDTQYF. Based on the CDR3 plus reference TRBV11-2 and TRBJ2-3, the full variable domain is EAGVAQSPRYKIIEKRQSVAFWCNPISGHATLYWYQQILGQGPKLLIQFQNNGVVDDSQLPKDRFSAERLKGVDSTLKIQPAKLEDSAVYLCASRTTGGPDTQYFGPGTRLTVL.

The chain employs TRBV5-1 and TRBJ2-3; D call uncertain. The CDR3 runs 15 residues. Per germline, CDR1 SGHRS and CDR2 YFSETQ. V was cut by 0 bases and J by 3 bases, with 11 bases left in between. The CDR3 DNA reads as TGCGCCAGCAGCTTGGCCGCCAGGCTGACAGATACGCAGTATTTT. This gives the protein CASSLAARLTDTQYF.

The DNA of the CDR3 is TGTGCCAGCAGTGCAGATAATAGCAATCAGCCCCAGCATTTT. Protein: CASSADNSNQPQHF. The chain couples TRBV6-1 to TRBJ1-5; D remains unclear. Germline V gene lookup returns CDR1 MNHNS and CDR2 SASEGT. The CDR3 is made up of 14 amino acids. V lost 4 bases and J lost 0, with 7 bases in between.

The rearrangement links TRBV4-1 to TRBJ2-3; TRBD1 agrees at 10 bases. Unmatched junction bases numbered 6, after V lost 1 base and J lost 2 bases. Germline V gives CDR1 MGHRA, CDR2 YSYEKL. The CDR3 runs 17 residues. CDR3 DNA sequence: TGCGCCAGCAGCCAAGGGGACAGGGGCATTTACACAGATACGCAGTATTTT. Its translation: CASSQGDRGIYTDTQYF.

CDR3 DNA: TGTGCCAGCAGTCGTTCTTATGGGACAGGGGGCGGTCAGCCCCAGCATTTT. Its protein is CASSRSYGTGGGQPQHF. This chain connects TRBV27 to TRBJ1-5, with 12 bases fitting TRBD1. CDR3 size: 17 residues. The trim removed 5 bases at V and 6 bases at J, leaving 11 bases unmatched. Germline-derived CDR1 and CDR2 are MNHEY and SMNVEV (reference sequence).

The chain carries TRBV5-1 and TRBJ2-7, with 7 bases fitting TRBD2. V lost 2 bases to trimming and J lost 7 bases; unmatched junction nucleotides: 9. Germline V gene sequence: CDR1 SGHRS, CDR2 YFSETQ. CDR3 length: 14 amino acids. The CDR3 here is CASSFGGGMREQYF. CDR3 sequence (DNA): TGCGCCAGCAGCTTCGGCGGGGGTATGAGGGAGCAGTACTTC.

In this sample, this clone turned up once. The V call is TRBV11-3, the J call TRBJ2-1; 11 bases are shared with TRBD1. The CDR3 length is 16 residues. V shed 5 bases and J 4 bases; nucleotides not matched to a gene: 7. The V gene's germline CDR1 is SGHNT and CDR2 YENEEA. Here the CDR3 reads CASSPGTGGFYNEQFF. CDR3 nucleotide sequence: TGTGCCAGCAGCCCAGGGACAGGGGGATTTTACAATGAGCAGTTCTTC.

The chain uses TRBV27 and TRBJ2-3; 11 bases line up with TRBD2. This CDR3 has 17 amino acids. Germline V CDR1 and CDR2: MNHEY, SMNVEV (reference sequence). V was clipped by 6 bases and J by 3 bases; unmatched bases: 11. CDR3 in amino acids: CASRTFVAGGGTDTQYF. DNA of the CDR3: TGTGCCAGCAGAACTTTCGTAGCGGGAGGGGGTACAGATACGCAGTATTTT.

The chain couples TRBV6-5 to TRBJ1-4; tentative D call: TRBD1 (5 bases). Trimming removed 2 bases at V and 6 bases at J, with 10 bases between. The CDR3 runs 14 residues. Germline V gene lookup returns CDR1 MNHEY and CDR2 SVGAGI. The CDR3: CASSYRGVDEKLFF. The DNA for the CDR3 is TGTGCCAGCAGTTACCGGGGGGTTGATGAAAAACTGTTTTTT.

The V gene is TRBV7-3, the J gene TRBJ2-1, with D maybe TRBD2 (6 bases). The CDR3 spans 15 residues. Per germline, CDR1 SGHTA and CDR2 FQGTGA. V was clipped by 0 bases and J by 3 bases, with 9 bases between them. The CDR3 loop is CASSLTSGGYNEQFF. The CDR3, as DNA: TGTGCCAGCAGCTTAACTAGCGGAGGCTACAATGAGCAGTTCTTC.

The chain employs TRBV19 and TRBJ1-5; D possibly corresponds to TRBD1 (6 bases). The V gene lost 6 bases and the J gene lost 0 bases, with 18 bases spanning the gap. CDR1 is LNHDA, CDR2 SQIVND, per germline (reference sequence). The CDR3 is 17 amino acids. The CDR3 DNA reads TGTGCCAGTAGCTGGGGTTCGACAGGAGATAGCAATCAGCCCCAGCATTTT. It codes for CASSWGSTGDSNQPQHF.

The V and J genes are TRBV2 and TRBJ1-1, with TRBD1 identical over 10 bases. V lost 4 bases, J lost 0 bases, and 2 bases stayed unmatched. Germline V lookup: CDR1 SNHLY, CDR2 FYNNEI. This CDR3 has 15 amino acids. CDR3 DNA sequence: TGTGCCAGCAGTGGGACAGGGGGAATGAACACTGAAGCTTTCTTT. This sequence encodes CASSGTGGMNTEAFF.

The chain recombines TRBV25-1 with TRBJ2-2; a possible D gene is TRBD1 (6 bases). The CDR3 is made up of 14 amino acids. V lost 4 bases to trimming and J lost 5 bases, with 11 bases between them. CDR1 is MGHDK, CDR2 SYGVNS, per germline. The CDR3 is CASSVQGFTGELFF. CDR3 nucleotides: TGTGCCAGCAGTGTACAGGGTTTTACCGGGGAGCTGTTTTTT.

The count of this clone is one. The chain combines TRBV6-1 with TRBJ1-5; D not certain. This CDR3 region has 13 residues. Between the trimmed V and J ends, which lost 5 bases and 2 bases, there was a span of 7 bases. Per germline, CDR1 MNHNS and CDR2 SASEGT. CDR3 sequence: CASSHDGNQPQHF. In nucleotides, the CDR3 is TGTGCCAGCAGTCACGATGGCAATCAGCCCCAGCATTTT.

V and J are TRBV15 and TRBJ2-7; TRBD2 matches 10 bases. V dropped 5 bases and J dropped 7; count of bases not matched to a gene: 14. From germline, CDR1 is LNHNV and CDR2 YYDKDF (reference sequence). The CDR3 is 16 residues long. DNA of the CDR3: TGTGCCACCAGCTATAGTAGGACAGCGGGAGGGATAGAGCAGTACTTC. This codes for CATSYSRTAGGIEQYF.

For this clone: Germline is not matched at one junction end, which may reflect a read error. V and J are TRBV6-1 and TRBJ2-1, with 13 bases lining up with TRBD2. Germline loops: CDR1 MNHNS, CDR2 SASEGT. This CDR3 spans 19 amino acids. CDR3 residues: CASREAEGLAGRRGNEQFF. CDR3 coding DNA: TGTGCCAGCAGAGAAGCTGAGGGACTAGCGGGGAGGAGGGGCAATGAGCAGTTCTTC.

The chain has TRBV27 and TRBJ1-4; 7 positions agree with TRBD1. Germline V gene sequence: CDR1 MNHEY, CDR2 SMNVEV (reference sequence). V lost 4 bases, J lost 8 bases, and 13 bases stayed unmatched. There are 16 residues in the CDR3. The DNA for the CDR3 is TGTGCCAGCAGTTCAACGGGGACAGCTCTGTGGGAAAAACTGTTTTTT. Protein: CASSSTGTALWEKLFF.

The genes are TRBV7-2 and TRBJ2-5, with 13 bases aligning to TRBD2. Trimming cost V 5 bases and J 6 bases; bases outside gene matches: 9. Germline V gives CDR1 SGHTA, CDR2 FQGNSA. The CDR3 has 16 residues. CDR3 DNA sequence: TGTGCCAGCAGCCGGACTAGCGGGGGATCCCAGAAGACCCAGTACTTC. It encodes CASSRTSGGSQKTQYF.

The chain carries TRBV19 and TRBJ1-1; D not certain. Per the germline V gene, CDR1 is LNHDA and CDR2 is SQIVND (reference sequence). The germline V and J ends were trimmed by 6 bases and 4 bases, with 6 bases remaining between them. CDR3 length equals 11 residues. CDR3 nucleotide sequence: TGTGCCAGTAGCGCCTTCACTGAAGCTTTCTTT. Amino acid sequence: CASSAFTEAFF.

V gene TRBV19 combines with J gene TRBJ2-3; weak D call: TRBD1 (6 bases). This CDR3 comprises 14 residues. Per the germline V gene, CDR1 is LNHDA and CDR2 is SQIVND (reference sequence). Deletions cut 5 bases from V and 0 bases from J, with 9 bases between. CDR3 residues: CASSLQGSTDTQYF. Written as DNA, the CDR3 is TGTGCCAGTAGTCTACAGGGAAGCACAGATACGCAGTATTTT.

Only one count was recorded for this clone. V usage is TRBV18 and J usage is TRBJ1-1; TRBD1 aligns across 8 bases. The V gene's germline CDR1 is KGHSH and CDR2 LQKENI. This CDR3 has 14 residues. V lost 3 bases to trimming and J lost 5 bases; unmatched junction nucleotides: 5. The CDR3 spells CASSPADRGTEAFF. CDR3 nucleotides: TGTGCCAGCTCACCCGCAGACAGGGGAACTGAAGCTTTCTTT.

CDR3 protein: CASSPNDEKETQYF. The DNA of the CDR3 is TGTGCCAGCAGCCCTAACGACGAAAAAGAGACCCAGTACTTC. The chain employs TRBV9 and TRBJ2-5; D remains unclear. The V end lost 4 bases, the J end lost 3 bases, and 13 bases lay between the germline ends. Germline CDR1 is SGDLS and CDR2 is YYNGEE. The CDR3 loop spans 14 amino acids.

The J gene is TRBJ2-7, the V gene TRBV28; D is ambiguous. V shed 4 bases and J shed 5 bases, with 6 bases lying between them. CDR3 length: 11 residues. Germline CDR1 and CDR2: MDHEN and SYDVKM. In nucleotides, the CDR3 is TGTGCCAGCAGTTATGAGGACGAGCAGTACTTC. Protein sequence: CASSYEDEQYF.